This paragraph reports one TCR beta chain. In the original analysis: Using reference gene primer amplification, nucleated cell counts were estimated. Profiled with immunoSEQ multiplex PCR; TCRdb holds only in-frame clones, not every one. V and J calls plus clone size are reproduced from that table; the DNA served to infer D and trimming. The table has around 320,000 clones, approximately 86% seen once; the top ten hold approximately 2%. This CDR3 contains 14 residues. V dropped 2 bases and J dropped 9; count of bases not matched to a gene: 5. Germline loops: CDR1 MNHEY, CDR2 SVGEGT. The data derive from a study of blood T cell repertoires in COVID-19. The wider study: There were acute and convalescent COVID-19 samples, and they came from the United States, Italy and Spain. Sources were T cells, B-cell-depleted T cells, or PBMCs; the material itself was cDNA or gDNA.

This TCR came from a man aged 18 to 30 with active or convalescent COVID-19. Specimen: peripheral blood. This sequence joins TRBV6-2 or TRBV6-3 and TRBJ2-1; TRBD2 matches at 9 bases. CDR3 bases: TGTGCCAGCAGTTACCGCGGGGGGGCCGGTGAGCAGTTCTTC. The encoded protein is CASSYRGGAGEQFF.